Each of the 30 T cell receptor beta chains below was sequenced from the same sample in a study of cytomegalovirus exposure and HLA in healthy donors. PCR employed 60 Vbeta and 13 Jbeta primers. Sequencing used immunoSEQ multiplex PCR; TCRdb keeps in-frame clones, though not all of them. Among roughly 87,000 clones listed, roughly 83% were seen once. The sequencing input was PBMCs. These receptors all stem from a woman aged 40 to 55 in good health and CMV-seropositive.

The rearrangement joins TRBV2 to TRBJ2-1, with D uncertain. Trimming removed 6 bases at V and 13 bases at J, with 13 bases between. CDR3 length equals 11 residues. Per the germline V gene, CDR1 is SNHLY and CDR2 is FYNNEI. In nucleotides, the CDR3 is TGTGCCAGCAGCCTCACTCCCGCACAGTTCTTC. Translated: CASSLTPAQFF.

A few counts support this clone. The chain employs TRBV7-9 and TRBJ1-2; a weak D match, TRBD1 (6 bases). Trimming removed 5 bases at V and 8 bases at J, with 18 bases between. Germline V lookup: CDR1 SEHNR, CDR2 FQNEAQ (reference sequence). The CDR3 has 14 amino acids. The CDR3 spells CASSTNGGARGYTF. Here the CDR3 DNA reads TGTGCCAGCAGCACTAACGGGGGGGCACGGGGCTACACCTTC.

DNA for the CDR3: TGTGCCAGCAGCTTGCTGGGTGGGTCGACTGGACAAGAGACCCAGTACTTC. Its translation is CASSLLGGSTGQETQYF. The gene calls are TRBV7-2 and TRBJ2-5, with D unclear. Trimming pared 3 bases from V and 2 bases from J, leaving 19 bases between. The CDR3 covers 17 residues. Germline V gene lookup returns CDR1 SGHTA and CDR2 FQGNSA.

This clone was recorded a few times. Additional DNA sequences in this sample encode the identical CDR3. This chain uses TRBV11-1 with TRBJ1-1; D not certain. Germline loops: CDR1 SGHAT, CDR2 FQDESV (reference sequence). The length of the CDR3 is 12 residues. V was shortened by 0 bases and J by 5 bases, with 4 bases between the two germline ends. The chain's CDR3 is CASSLAATEAFF. The CDR3 nucleotides are TGTGCCAGCAGCTTAGCGGCAACTGAAGCTTTCTTT.

The chain's CDR3 is CASSPRRDGYTEAFF. CDR3 bases: TGTGCCAGTAGTCCCCGCAGGGATGGGTACACTGAAGCTTTCTTT. The chain joins TRBV19 to TRBJ1-1; maybe TRBD1 (5 bases). CDR1 LNHDA and CDR2 SQIVND come from the germline V gene (reference sequence). CDR3 size: 15 residues. V lost 5 bases to trimming and J lost 3 bases, with 16 bases between them.

V is TRBV7-9 and J is TRBJ1-1; the D gene is possibly TRBD1 (5 bases). The CDR3 covers 16 residues. Germline values: CDR1 SEHNR, CDR2 FQNEAQ (reference sequence). V was cut by 5 bases and J by 5 bases, with 21 bases left in between. The CDR3 DNA follows: TGTGCCAGCAGCCCACCTCTTAGGGGTGACGGGACTGAAGCTTTCTTT. It codes for CASSPPLRGDGTEAFF.

This chain joins TRBV7-2 and TRBJ2-7; the D gene is possibly TRBD2 (6 bases). Germline loops: CDR1 SGHTA, CDR2 FQGNSA. This CDR3 region has 17 residues. With 3 bases removed from V and 5 bases from J, the gap between germline ends came to 23 bases. CDR3 sequence (DNA): TGTGCCAGCAGCTTGAGGCGGCGGGGCGGGATCAATGACGAGCAGTACTTC. Translation gives CASSLRRRGGINDEQYF.

The chain employs TRBV2 and TRBJ2-7; 8 bases are a match to TRBD2. CDR1 SNHLY and CDR2 FYNNEI come from the germline V gene. Losses at the gene ends were 10 bases for V and 2 bases for J; bases not matched to a gene: 13. CDR3 length: 15 residues. This chain's CDR3 is CAITPGLGPTYEQYF. DNA for the CDR3: TGTGCCATTACCCCGGGACTAGGTCCCACCTACGAGCAGTACTTC.

The V gene is TRBV5-4, the J gene TRBJ2-3; 13 bases map to TRBD2. The CDR3 spans 15 residues. Germline CDR1 and CDR2: SGHNT and YYREEE (reference sequence). Trimming at V came to 2 bases and at J to 10 bases, leaving 7 bases not matched to a gene. In DNA, the CDR3 is TGTGCCAGCAGCTTAGCTGGGACTAGCGGGAATGCGCAGTATTTT. This translates into CASSLAGTSGNAQYF.

The J gene is TRBJ1-1, the V gene TRBV5-4; D not certain. The CDR3 sequence is 13 residues long. Per the germline V gene, CDR1 is SGHNT and CDR2 is YYREEE (reference sequence). V lost 3 bases and J lost 0, with 6 bases in between. The CDR3 spells CASSSLMNTEAFF. The CDR3 DNA reads as TGTGCCAGCAGCTCGCTAATGAACACTGAAGCTTTCTTT. Variable domain in full (rest from reference TRBV5-4 and TRBJ1-1): ETGVTQSPTHLIKTRGQQVTLRCSSQSGHNTVSWYQQALGQGPQFIFQYYREEENGRGNFPPRFSGLQFPNYSSELNVNALELDDSALYLCASSSLMNTEAFFGQGTRLTVV.

The chain links TRBV7-8 to TRBJ2-5, with 14 bases matching TRBD2. The CDR3 length is 15 residues. The germline V gene has CDR1 SGHVS and CDR2 FQNEAQ. Losses at the gene ends were 1 base for V and 5 bases for J; bases not matched to a gene: 0. This CDR3 is CASSLGLAGGETQYF. The CDR3, as DNA: TGTGCCAGCAGCTTAGGACTAGCGGGAGGGGAGACCCAGTACTTC.

The CDR3 sequence: CASSLGPLPGGEMAFF. The CDR3, as DNA: TGCGCCAGCAGCTTGGGCCCCCTTCCCGGGGGGGAGATGGCTTTCTTT. V gene TRBV5-1 combines with J gene TRBJ1-1; TRBD1 might be the D (5 bases). V gave up 0 bases and J gave up 11 bases, with 23 bases separating them. Germline V gene sequence: CDR1 SGHRS, CDR2 YFSETQ. The CDR3 contains 16 residues.

This chain joins TRBV25-1 and TRBJ1-2, with a tentative D call TRBD1 (6 bases). The CDR3 runs to 15 residues. The germline V and J ends were trimmed by 4 bases and 4 bases, with 16 bases remaining between them. Germline V lookup: CDR1 MGHDK, CDR2 SYGVNS. CDR3 nucleotide sequence: TGTGCCAGCAGTGTCGCCTGGGGGGGGCCCTATGGCTACACCTTC. Translation: CASSVAWGGPYGYTF.

The chain recombines TRBV6-4 with TRBJ1-1, with D maybe TRBD1 (5 bases). The CDR3 spans 15 residues. Per germline, CDR1 MRHNA and CDR2 SNTAGT. V was clipped by 0 bases and J by 1 base, with 9 bases between them. The CDR3 region has the DNA TGTGCCAGCAGTGACTCAGGGGCCCCGAACACTGAAGCTTTCTTT. It is translated as CASSDSGAPNTEAFF.

The chain carries TRBV4-3 and TRBJ2-1, with D possibly matching TRBD2 (6 bases). The CDR3 length is 17 residues. Deletions cut 2 bases from V and 8 bases from J, with 22 bases between. From germline, CDR1 is LGHNA and CDR2 YSLEER. The CDR3 loop is CASSQTRWGENLDEQFF. As DNA, the CDR3 is TGCGCCAGCAGCCAAACCAGATGGGGGGAGAACCTCGATGAGCAGTTCTTC.

This clone was picked up a small number of times. The rearrangement links TRBV28 to TRBJ2-5; D might be TRBD2 (7 bases). CDR3 length: 14 residues. Germline V lookup: CDR1 MDHEN, CDR2 SYDVKM. The germline V and J ends were trimmed by 6 bases and 5 bases, with 16 bases remaining between them. CDR3 loop: CASRTQGGVETQYF. The CDR3 nucleotides are TGTGCCAGCAGAACCCAAGGGGGGGTTGAGACCCAGTACTTC.

CDR3 DNA sequence: TGTGCCAGCAGCTCTCAACTAGCGGGGGCGACGGAGACCCAGTACTTC. Protein sequence: CASSSQLAGATETQYF. V is TRBV7-8 and J is TRBJ2-5; TRBD2 matches at 11 bases. The CDR3 is made up of 16 amino acids. CDR1 and CDR2 from the germline V gene are SGHVS and FQNEAQ. The trim removed 4 bases at V and 5 bases at J, leaving 9 bases unmatched.

J is TRBJ1-3 and V is TRBV5-1; TRBD1 is a possible D gene (6 bases). The germline V gene encodes CDR1 SGHRS and CDR2 YFSETQ. Trimming shortened V by 5 bases and J by 2 bases, and 8 bases separated the two germline ends. The CDR3 covers 13 residues. Here the CDR3 DNA reads TGCGCCAGCAGACAGGGAACTGGAAACACCATATATTTT. Residues: CASRQGTGNTIYF.

The chain combines TRBV10-3 with TRBJ2-5; unclear D gene. The germline gives CDR1 ENHRY, CDR2 SYGVKD. Trimming left V 11 bases short and J 5 bases short, with 18 bases between. The CDR3 is 13 amino acids. The CDR3 DNA sequence: TGTGCCGCCTCCTCCGACTCCACCGAGACCCAGTACTTC. Its protein product is CAASSDSTETQYF.

The V gene is TRBV29-1, the J gene TRBJ2-7, with 7 nucleotides matching TRBD1. J lost 2 bases, V lost 3 bases, and 16 bases had no gene match. This CDR3 region has 17 residues. Germline CDR1 reads SQVTM; CDR2 reads ANQGSEA. CDR3 sequence: CSVEASDWTGSPYEQYF. CDR3 in DNA: TGCAGCGTTGAGGCCTCGGATTGGACAGGTAGCCCCTACGAGCAGTACTTC.

The chain has TRBV11-2 and TRBJ1-1; TRBD1 aligns across 7 bases. The J segment lost 2 bases and the V segment lost 1 base, leaving 7 bases of the junction unmatched. The CDR3 loop spans 16 amino acids. Germline lookup yields CDR1 SGHAT and CDR2 FQNNGV. CDR3 amino acids: CASSLALGQVNTEAFF. In DNA, the CDR3 is TGTGCCAGCAGCTTAGCTCTAGGACAGGTAAACACTGAAGCTTTCTTT.

The chain joins TRBV9 to TRBJ2-7; D gene uncertain. Trimming shortened V by 4 bases and J by 2 bases, and 16 bases separated the two germline ends. The CDR3 has 15 residues. Germline V gene lookup returns CDR1 SGDLS and CDR2 YYNGEE. The CDR3 sequence: CASSPEAAATYEQYF. The CDR3 nucleotides read TGTGCCAGCAGCCCAGAGGCGGCGGCTACCTACGAGCAGTACTTC. Supplemented by reference TRBV9 and TRBJ2-7, the full variable domain reads DSGVTQTPKHLITATGQRVTLRCSPRSGDLSVYWYQQSLDQGLQFLIQYYNGEERAKGNILERFSAQQFPDLHSELNLSSLELGDSALYFCASSPEAAATYEQYFGPGTRLTVT.

The chain couples TRBV27 to TRBJ2-5; D remains unclear. Between the trimmed V and J ends, which lost 5 bases and 1 base, there was a span of 8 bases. Germline V gene lookup returns CDR1 MNHEY and CDR2 SMNVEV (reference sequence). CDR3 length: 13 residues. The CDR3 reads CASSHKSQETQYF. DNA for the CDR3: TGTGCCAGCAGTCACAAATCCCAAGAGACCCAGTACTTC.

This clone was found a few times. The chain joins TRBV6-5 to TRBJ1-5; D unresolved. The CDR3 is 14 residues long. V shed 2 bases and J shed 7 bases, with 12 bases lying between them. Germline CDR1 is MNHEY and CDR2 is SVGAGI. The CDR3 DNA is TGTGCCAGCAGTTACACGGGTCCGGGGCAGCCCCAGCATTTT. Its translation is CASSYTGPGQPQHF.

A word on this clone: The conserved closing phenylalanine or tryptophan is absent in this CDR3, likely reflecting a read error. The chain employs TRBV19 and TRBJ1-2; D unresolved. The V end was cut by 9 bases, the J end by 8 bases, with 16 bases between. The CDR3 spans 12 residues. Looked up from germline, CDR1 is LNHDA and CDR2 is SQIVND (reference sequence). The CDR3 loop is CASIGPAAGYTV. As DNA, the CDR3 is TGTGCCAGCATCGGACCTGCAGCGGGCTACACCGTC.

The chain combines TRBV6-1 with TRBJ2-2, with 10 nucleotides matching TRBD2. Germline CDR1 is MNHNS and CDR2 is SASEGT. V lost 9 bases, J lost 3 bases, and 4 bases stayed unmatched. This CDR3 has 14 amino acids. In DNA form, the CDR3 reads TGTGCCAGTAGCGGGGGGCCTGACACCGGGGAGCTGTTTTTT. The encoded protein is CASSGGPDTGELFF.

The V and J genes are TRBV5-6 and TRBJ2-7; the D gene is possibly TRBD1 (6 bases). V lost 4 bases and J 2 bases, leaving 13 bases between the germline ends. Germline V gene sequence: CDR1 SGHDT, CDR2 YYEEEE. The CDR3 runs 14 residues. CDR3 in amino acids: CASSPRGWAYEQYF. CDR3 coding DNA: TGTGCCAGCAGCCCCAGGGGTTGGGCCTACGAGCAGTACTTC.

The chain links TRBV7-9 to TRBJ2-1, with D perhaps TRBD2 (7 bases). Trimming shortened V by 1 base and J by 2 bases, and 12 bases separated the two germline ends. CDR3 length equals 16 residues. Germline-derived CDR1 and CDR2 are SEHNR and FQNEAQ (reference sequence). The CDR3 nucleotides are TGTGCCAGCAGCTTAGATGTGGGGGGGCCCTACAATGAGCAGTTCTTC. It codes for CASSLDVGGPYNEQFF.

The sample holds one count of this clone. The chain has TRBV30 and TRBJ1-3, with 8 positions matching TRBD1. J lost 0 bases, V lost 4 bases, and 8 bases had no gene match. Germline CDR1 and CDR2: GTSNPN and SVGIG (reference sequence). The CDR3 covers 16 residues. The DNA for the CDR3 is TGTGCCTGGACCCCAGGGGGCTTCGGCTCTGGAAACACCATATATTTT. This gives the protein CAWTPGGFGSGNTIYF.

This clone was counted only a few times. The chain carries TRBV10-1 and TRBJ1-1, with D possibly TRBD1 on 6 matching bases. The CDR3 runs to 14 residues. The germline gives CDR1 WNHNN, CDR2 SYGVQD (reference sequence). With 10 bases removed from V and 3 bases from J, the gap between germline ends came to 18 bases. CDR3 bases: TGCGCCACCAGCCAAGGGGGTATTGACACTGAAGCTTTCTTT. Residues: CATSQGGIDTEAFF.